These T cell receptor beta chains were read from a single sample in a study of CD4 T cells in relation to SARS-CoV-2 and coronaviruses. These TCRs' antigens remain unknown. Libraries were prepared by immunoSEQ multiplex PCR; TCRdb keeps only in-frame clonotypes and omits some of them. The sample lists 40,000 or so clones, about four fifths occurring once. The sequencing sample was made of naive CD4+ T cells from PBMCs, cultured in vitro. These receptors came from an adult with COVID-19. Both conserved end residues are part of each CDR3. D genes are given only for firm matches. Clone size is not always given. Where it is, it says once, few, many or a class for expanded clones.

clone size: .
J gene: TRBJ2-1
D gene: .
V gene: TRBV5-1
CDR3 protein: CASSLGLVYNEQFF
CDR3 DNA: TGCGCCAGCAGCTTGGGGCTCGTCTACAATGAGCAGTTCTTC

clone size: .
J gene: TRBJ2-1
D gene: TRBD2
V gene: TRBV2
CDR3 protein: CASRATSGSSYNEQFF
CDR3 DNA: TGTGCCAGCAGGGCCACTAGCGGGAGTTCGTACAATGAGCAGTTCTTC

clone size: .
J gene: TRBJ2-7
D gene: TRBD1
V gene: TRBV28
CDR3 protein: CASIGGQGPYEQYF
CDR3 DNA: TGTGCCAGCATCGGGGGACAGGGGCCCTACGAGCAGTACTTC

clone size: once
J gene: TRBJ2-5
D gene: TRBD2
V gene: TRBV4-1
CDR3 protein: CASSQPYSGMGGETQYF
CDR3 DNA: TGCGCCAGCAGCCAACCCTATAGCGGGATGGGTGGGGAGACCCAGTACTTC

clone size: .
J gene: TRBJ2-1
D gene: .
V gene: TRBV12-3/TRBV12-4
CDR3 protein: CASSLTGRNEQFF
CDR3 DNA: TGTGCCAGCAGTTTGACAGGGAGGAATGAGCAGTTCTTC

clone size: .
J gene: TRBJ2-5
D gene: TRBD1
V gene: TRBV27
CDR3 protein: CASSLGQGGETQYF
CDR3 DNA: TGTGCCAGCAGTTTGGGACAGGGCGGAGAGACCCAGTACTTC

clone size: .
J gene: TRBJ2-1
D gene: .
V gene: TRBV21-1
CDR3 protein: CASSKGSERGFYNEQFF
CDR3 DNA: TGTGCCAGCAGCAAAGGGTCGGAGCGGGGGTTCTACAATGAGCAGTTCTTC

clone size: .
J gene: TRBJ2-2
D gene: .
V gene: TRBV3-1/TRBV3-2
CDR3 protein: CASSQPQASLNTGELFF
CDR3 DNA: TGTGCCAGCAGCCAACCCCAGGCTAGCTTGAACACCGGGGAGCTGTTTTTT

clone size: .
J gene: TRBJ2-2
D gene: .
V gene: TRBV6-2/TRBV6-3
CDR3 protein: CASSGDTGELFF
CDR3 DNA: TGTGCCAGCAGCGGGGACACCGGGGAGCTGTTTTTT

clone size: .
J gene: TRBJ2-3
D gene: .
V gene: TRBV9
CDR3 protein: CASSVLEDTQYF
CDR3 DNA: TGTGCCAGCAGCGTACTGGAAGATACGCAGTATTTT

clone size: .
J gene: TRBJ2-1
D gene: .
V gene: TRBV7-6
CDR3 protein: CASSSEGEQFF
CDR3 DNA: TGTGCCAGCAGCTCAGAAGGTGAGCAGTTCTTC

clone size: .
J gene: TRBJ1-2
D gene: TRBD1
V gene: TRBV7-9
CDR3 protein: CASSLDVNRGSYGYTF
CDR3 DNA: TGTGCCAGCAGCTTAGATGTGAACAGGGGTTCCTATGGCTACACCTTC

clone size: .
J gene: TRBJ2-3
D gene: .
V gene: TRBV18
CDR3 protein: CASSRQGVDTQYF
CDR3 DNA: TGTGCCAGCTCGAGGCAAGGAGTCGATACGCAGTATTTT

clone size: few
J gene: TRBJ1-6
D gene: .
V gene: TRBV14
CDR3 protein: CASSRVTGQYNSPLHF
CDR3 DNA: TGTGCCAGCAGCCGCGTAACCGGGCAATATAATTCACCCCTCCACTTT

clone size: few
J gene: TRBJ2-1
D gene: TRBD1
V gene: TRBV2
CDR3 protein: CASSGQGSYNEQFF
CDR3 DNA: TGTGCCAGCAGTGGACAGGGCTCCTACAATGAGCAGTTCTTC

clone size: .
J gene: TRBJ2-6
D gene: .
V gene: TRBV7-3
CDR3 protein: CASSLGLSGANVLTF
CDR3 DNA: TGTGCCAGCAGCTTGGGACTCTCTGGGGCCAACGTCCTGACTTTC

clone size: once
J gene: TRBJ1-2
D gene: TRBD1
V gene: TRBV28
CDR3 protein: CASRKQGARGYTF
CDR3 DNA: TGTGCCAGCAGAAAACAGGGGGCGAGGGGCTACACCTTC

clone size: .
J gene: TRBJ1-6
D gene: .
V gene: TRBV4-3
CDR3 protein: CASSQDRVRSPFSSYNSPLHF
CDR3 DNA: TGCGCCAGCAGCCAAGACAGGGTCCGCTCCCCCTTCAGCTCCTATAATTCACCCCTCCACTTT

clone size: .
J gene: TRBJ2-3
D gene: TRBD2
V gene: TRBV4-2
CDR3 protein: CASSRNRDYTDTQYF
CDR3 DNA: TGTGCCAGCAGCCGGAACCGGGACTACACAGATACGCAGTATTTT

clone size: .
J gene: TRBJ2-5
D gene: TRBD2
V gene: TRBV7-6
CDR3 protein: CASSLGGLAEPQETQYF
CDR3 DNA: TGTGCCAGCAGCTTAGGTGGGCTAGCGGAGCCCCAAGAGACCCAGTACTTC

clone size: .
J gene: TRBJ2-7
D gene: .
V gene: TRBV28
CDR3 protein: CASRSTSGGPGEQYF
CDR3 DNA: TGTGCCAGCAGGTCAACTTCGGGGGGCCCTGGCGAGCAGTACTTC

clone size: .
J gene: TRBJ2-5
D gene: .
V gene: TRBV11-2
CDR3 protein: CASSLARGSQETQYF
CDR3 DNA: TGTGCCAGCAGCCTAGCCCGGGGGTCCCAAGAGACCCAGTACTTC

clone size: .
J gene: TRBJ2-7
D gene: .
V gene: TRBV28
CDR3 protein: CASSPGFNSYEQYF
CDR3 DNA: TGTGCCAGCAGTCCCGGGTTCAACTCCTACGAGCAGTACTTC

clone size: .
J gene: TRBJ2-7
D gene: .
V gene: TRBV6-5
CDR3 protein: CASSYAGSYEQYF
CDR3 DNA: TGTGCCAGCAGTTACGCTGGGTCCTACGAGCAGTACTTC

clone size: .
J gene: TRBJ1-2
D gene: .
V gene: TRBV15
CDR3 protein: CATSRNQGTGYTF
CDR3 DNA: TGTGCCACCAGCAGAAATCAGGGAACGGGCTACACCTTC

clone size: .
J gene: TRBJ2-7
D gene: .
V gene: TRBV18
CDR3 protein: CASSRGAGPSSYEQYF
CDR3 DNA: TGTGCCAGTTCACGGGGTGCGGGACCCAGCTCCTACGAGCAGTACTTC

clone size: .
J gene: TRBJ1-1
D gene: .
V gene: TRBV4-1
CDR3 protein: CASSQGSGRLNTEAFF
CDR3 DNA: TGCGCCAGCAGCCAAGGCAGCGGACGGCTGAACACTGAAGCTTTCTTT

clone size: .
J gene: TRBJ2-7
D gene: .
V gene: TRBV4-1
CDR3 protein: CASSQLVAVYTYEQYF
CDR3 DNA: TGCGCCAGCAGCCAATTAGTAGCGGTATATACTTACGAGCAGTACTTC

clone size: few
J gene: TRBJ1-1
D gene: .
V gene: TRBV3-1/TRBV3-2
CDR3 protein: CASSQAGRDEAFF
CDR3 DNA: TGTGCCAGCAGCCAAGCGGGCAGGGATGAAGCTTTCTTT

clone size: .
J gene: TRBJ2-5
D gene: .
V gene: TRBV2
CDR3 protein: CASSESRYQETQYF
CDR3 DNA: TGTGCCAGCAGTGAATCGCGGTATCAAGAGACCCAGTACTTC

clone size: .
J gene: TRBJ1-5
D gene: .
V gene: TRBV6-5
CDR3 protein: CASKEGNQPQHF
CDR3 DNA: TGTGCCAGCAAGGAAGGCAATCAGCCCCAGCATTTT

clone size: .
J gene: TRBJ2-2
D gene: TRBD2
V gene: TRBV2
CDR3 protein: CASTSPSGSDTGELFF
CDR3 DNA: TGTGCCAGCACCAGTCCTAGCGGGAGCGACACCGGGGAGCTGTTTTTT

clone size: .
J gene: TRBJ2-1
D gene: TRBD1
V gene: TRBV11-2
CDR3 protein: CASSFAGTGNNEQFF
CDR3 DNA: TGTGCCAGCAGCTTCGCCGGGACAGGGAACAATGAGCAGTTCTTC

clone size: .
J gene: TRBJ2-1
D gene: TRBD2
V gene: TRBV5-1
CDR3 protein: CASGIAGGLDYNEQFF
CDR3 DNA: TGCGCCAGCGGAATAGCGGGAGGGCTGGATTACAATGAGCAGTTCTTC